Below are 11 T cell receptor beta chains sequenced from a single sample in a study of blood T cell repertoires in COVID-19. This table comes from immunoSEQ multiplex PCR, and its TCRdb copy is limited to in-frame clones, with some not included. The sample carries 26,000 or so clones, about 92% recorded once. The specimen sequenced was peripheral blood. These receptors all come from a human donor in a cohort sampled during active COVID-19.

The V call is TRBV29-1, the J call TRBJ2-7; D uncertain. The CDR3 is 12 residues long. The germline V gene encodes CDR1 SQVTM and CDR2 ANQGSEA. V shed 4 bases and J shed 3 bases, with 10 bases lying between them. CDR3 residues: CSVAEVDYEQYF. The CDR3 bases are TGCAGCGTTGCTGAAGTAGACTACGAGCAGTACTTC.

The chain has TRBV15 and TRBJ2-7, with 7 bases matching TRBD1. The V and J ends lost 0 bases and 5 bases, in that order; junction bases with no gene match: 4. Germline V gene sequence: CDR1 LNHNV, CDR2 YYDKDF (reference sequence). The CDR3 extends over 14 amino acids. DNA for the CDR3: TGTGCCACCAGCAGAGATCCAGGGGGTAACGAGCAGTACTTC. Its protein product is CATSRDPGGNEQYF.

The chain links TRBV7-2 to TRBJ1-4; D gene unclear. Deletions cut 5 bases from V and 6 bases from J, with 19 bases between. Germline lookup yields CDR1 SGHTA and CDR2 FQGNSA. This CDR3 comprises 16 residues. For the CDR3, the DNA is TGTGCCAGCAGCCCTGGGAGATACAGAACGGATGAAAAACTGTTTTTT. Translated: CASSPGRYRTDEKLFF. Together with reference TRBV7-2 and TRBJ1-4, the CDR3 gives the full variable domain: GAGVSQSPSNKVTEKGKDVELRCDPISGHTALYWYRQSLGQGLEFLIYFQGNSAPDKSGLPSDRFSAERTGGSVSTLTIQRTQQEDSAVYLCASSPGRYRTDEKLFFGSGTQLSVL.

This clone was counted a few times. This chain uses TRBV10-3 with TRBJ1-1; D may be TRBD1 (5 bases). This CDR3 is built from 12 residues. The germline V gene encodes CDR1 ENHRY and CDR2 SYGVKD. The V gene lost 5 bases and the J gene lost 1 base, with 5 bases spanning the gap. CDR3 bases: TGTGCCATCAGTCAGGGGAACACTGAAGCTTTCTTT. This encodes CAISQGNTEAFF.

The CDR3 region is CATENSQAPHSSYNEQFF. In DNA, the CDR3 is TGTGCCACCGAGAACTCACAGGCCCCGCATAGCTCCTACAATGAGCAGTTCTTC. The chain uses TRBV25-1 and TRBJ2-1, with D possibly being TRBD1 (5 bases). Germline CDR1 MGHDK, CDR2 SYGVNS. This CDR3 has 18 residues. V was clipped by 10 bases and J by 0 bases, with 25 bases between them.

V is TRBV10-3 and J is TRBJ1-5, with D tentatively TRBD1 (6 bases). The V gene lost 2 bases and the J gene lost 5 bases, with 13 bases spanning the gap. Germline V lookup: CDR1 ENHRY, CDR2 SYGVKD. The CDR3 sequence is 15 residues long. The CDR3 protein is CAISEGRGGDQPQHF. The CDR3 nucleotides are TGTGCCATCAGTGAGGGCAGGGGAGGGGATCAGCCCCAGCATTTT.

V gene TRBV28 combines with J gene TRBJ2-5, with unresolved D. CDR3 length: 12 residues. V dropped 5 bases and J dropped 3 bases, with 7 bases sitting between them. The germline gives CDR1 MDHEN, CDR2 SYDVKM. The CDR3 DNA sequence: TGTGCCAGCAGTCTACTCGAAGAGACCCAGTACTTC. Translated: CASSLLEETQYF.

The chain uses TRBV5-1 and TRBJ2-3, with TRBD2 matching over 7 bases. The CDR3 extends over 15 amino acids. J lost 5 bases, V lost 4 bases, and 10 bases had no gene match. Germline CDR1 is SGHRS and CDR2 is YFSETQ. The CDR3 coding sequence is TGCGCCAGCAGCGCCCGGGCTGTAGCGGGAGATACGCAGTATTTT. This encodes CASSARAVAGDTQYF.

V usage is TRBV5-1 and J usage is TRBJ2-3; D possibly corresponds to TRBD1 (6 bases). Germline assignment: CDR1 SGHRS and CDR2 YFSETQ. The CDR3 has 12 amino acids. V dropped 6 bases and J dropped 7 bases, with 12 bases sitting between them. Here the CDR3 reads CASTQGWNTQYF. As DNA, the CDR3 is TGCGCCAGCACCCAGGGGTGGAATACGCAGTATTTT. The variable domain in full, completed from reference TRBV5-1 and TRBJ2-3, reads KAGVTQTPRYLIKTRGQQVTLSCSPISGHRSVSWYQQTPGQGLQFLFEYFSETQRNKGNFPGRFSGRQFSNSRSEMNVSTLELGDSALYLCASTQGWNTQYFGPGTRLTVL.

The rearrangement links TRBV5-5 to TRBJ1-4, with TRBD1 as a possible D gene (6 bases). This CDR3 is 16 amino acids long. The germline V and J ends were trimmed by 4 bases and 7 bases, with 20 bases remaining between them. Germline CDR1 reads SGHKS; CDR2 reads YYEKEE (reference sequence). DNA of the CDR3: TGTGCCAGCAGCGTCACGTACGGGACACAGCGTGAAAAACTGTTTTTT. Its translation is CASSVTYGTQREKLFF.

V is TRBV3-1 (or the pseudogene TRBV3-2) and J is TRBJ1-1; TRBD1 might be the D (5 bases). The germline CDR1 and CDR2 sequences are LGHDT and YNNKEL (reference sequence). The CDR3 sequence is 14 residues long. V lost 0 bases to trimming and J lost 6 bases, with 11 bases between them. The CDR3 protein is CASSQDLGGSEAFF. The DNA of the CDR3 is TGTGCCAGCAGCCAAGATTTGGGGGGTTCTGAAGCTTTCTTT.